The subject of this entry is one TCR beta chain. The authors' processing: Estimation of nucleated cell counts was performed using reference gene primer amplification. The data were produced by immunoSEQ multiplex PCR, yet TCRdb's version contains in-frame clones alone and is incomplete. D and trimming were read from the DNA, whereas the V and J calls and clone size are those reported in that table. The top ten hold 2.1% of the sample, which has about 49,000 clones, around 87% seen once. These data belong to a study of blood T cell repertoires in COVID-19. Study at large: From the United States, Italy and Spain came samples of acute and convalescent COVID-19. PBMCs, B-cell-depleted T cells, or T cells were the source of the cDNA or gDNA that made up the material.

The CDR3 is made up of 13 amino acids. V was cut by 7 bases and J by 3 bases, with 12 bases left in between. Germline assignment: CDR1 SEHNR and CDR2 FQNEAQ (reference sequence). The V and J genes are TRBV7-9 and TRBJ2-5; a possible D gene is TRBD2 (7 bases). Sequencing was done on a sample of peripheral blood. This clonotype was obtained from a woman of 80 years or more with COVID-19, enrolled during active disease. In DNA form, the CDR3 reads TGTGCCAGCACCATAGGGGGGGAAGAGACCCAGTACTTC. It is translated as CASTIGGEETQYF.